This T cell receptor beta chain was observed in a study of shared clonotypes between healthy human individuals. The naive CD8 fraction comprised CD45RO-negative cells positively selected for CCR7 and excluded terminally differentiated effector memory CD45RA+ cells. This CDR3 is built from 15 residues. Germline CDR1 MDHEN, CDR2 SYDVKM. V dropped 2 bases and J dropped 5 bases, with 15 bases sitting between them. TCRdb's table, derived via immunoSEQ multiplex PCR, lists solely in-frame clones and lacks some. The sample lists around 2,000,000 clones, about 93% seen once, with approximately 1.7% in the top ten. This clone came up once.

The chain couples TRBV28 to TRBJ2-5, with D tentatively TRBD2 (6 bases). The TCR comes from a man between 18 and 29 years old in good health. Some clones in this sample may be carry-over from other donors' samples. Sequencing was done on a sample of naive CD8+ T cells from PBMCs. This chain's CDR3 is CASSLISGVGETQYF. The CDR3, as DNA: TGTGCCAGCAGTTTAATTTCGGGGGTCGGGGAGACCCAGTACTTC.